The 2 T cell receptor beta chains in this list originate from one sample, sequenced in a study of monozygotic twins with inflammatory bowel disease. TCRdb re-called the 5' RACE reads and catalogs CDR3 proteins one per entry, DNA excluded. Reported are approximately 340,000 distinct CDR3 sequences; the ten largest clones contain approximately 2%. Sequencing was performed on blood. These receptors were collected from a human donor with ulcerative colitis or Crohn's disease, or a healthy co-twin of an affected twin (not recorded which).

The chain is built from TRBV15 and TRBJ1-5; lacking DNA, the TRBD1 call made by TCRdb goes unchecked. The CDR3 covers 16 residues. The germline V gene has CDR1 LNHNV and CDR2 YYDKDF (reference sequence). CDR3: CATSRDRGMVNQPQHF.

V gene TRBV20-1 combines with J gene TRBJ2-7; checking the TCRdb D call of TRBD2 is not possible without DNA. The CDR3 has 15 residues. Germline V CDR1 and CDR2: DFQATT, SNEGSKA (reference sequence). The CDR3 sequence: CSARRRGGASYEQYF.